The next 25 T cell receptor beta chains were all read from a single sample in a study of blood T cell repertoires in COVID-19. Sequencing was performed with immunoSEQ multiplex PCR; in TCRdb, only in-frame clones are kept and a portion is missing. This table has around 190,000 clones, approximately 73% appearing once. Sequencing was carried out using PBMCs or T cells enriched from blood (not recorded which). Receptors originate from a woman between 45 and 65 years old with acute COVID-19.

V usage is TRBV6-1 and J usage is TRBJ2-7, with 7 bases aligning to TRBD1. CDR3 length: 14 amino acids. In germline, CDR1 is MNHNS, CDR2 SASEGT. V dropped 3 bases and J dropped 5; count of bases not matched to a gene: 7. The CDR3 protein is CASSDSHRGHEQYV. For the CDR3, the DNA is TGTGCCAGCAGTGACAGCCACAGGGGTCACGAGCAGTACGTC.

This chain joins TRBV19 and TRBJ2-7; TRBD1 matches 7 bases. Unmatched junction bases numbered 5, after V lost 3 bases and J lost 0 bases. CDR3 length: 15 amino acids. Germline V gives CDR1 LNHDA, CDR2 SQIVND (reference sequence). The CDR3 nucleotides are TGTGCCAGTAGTATCGCTTGGGACAGCTCCTACGAGCAGTACGTC. Protein sequence: CASSIAWDSSYEQYV.

The chain links TRBV12-3 or TRBV12-4 to TRBJ2-4; a possible D gene is TRBD2 (6 bases). V was shortened by 3 bases and J by 10 bases, with 7 bases between the two germline ends. The CDR3 is 11 residues long. This chain's CDR3 is CASSLRGIQYF. CDR3 DNA: TGTGCCAGCAGTTTGCGGGGTATTCAGTACTTC.

This clone was recorded a few times. Other DNA sequences in this sample translate to the same CDR3. This CDR3 is CASSLGPGGNTIYF. In nucleotides, the CDR3 is TGTGCCAGCAGCCTTGGGCCAGGCGGAAACACCATATATTTT. The genes are TRBV7-2 and TRBJ1-3; no clear D gene. The V end was cut by 5 bases, the J end by 4 bases, with 12 bases between. The germline gives CDR1 SGHTA, CDR2 FQGNSA. This CDR3 region has 14 residues.

The chain links TRBV11-2 to TRBJ2-5; 11 nucleotides line up with TRBD2. The CDR3 has 15 amino acids. The germline gives CDR1 SGHAT, CDR2 FQNNGV. V lost 7 bases, J lost 5 bases, and 9 bases stayed unmatched. CDR3 protein: CASNQISGGAETQYF. The CDR3 coding sequence is TGTGCCAGCAACCAGATTAGCGGGGGGGCGGAGACCCAGTACTTC.

The CDR3 DNA reads as TGCGCCAGCAGCCAAGGGGTCCAGGATTACAATGAGCAGTTCTTC. It codes for CASSQGVQDYNEQFF. The chain employs TRBV4-1 and TRBJ2-1; D not resolved. The germline CDR1 and CDR2 sequences are MGHRA and YSYEKL. The ends were cut back, 1 base at V and 4 bases at J, with 11 bases in the middle. The CDR3 covers 15 residues.

J is TRBJ1-2 and V is TRBV30; D remains ambiguous. V dropped 0 bases and J dropped 0 bases, with 11 bases sitting between them. Germline-derived CDR1 and CDR2 are GTSNPN and SVGIG (reference sequence). The CDR3 has 15 residues. The CDR3 bases are TGTGCCTGGAGTGTAATCCACAGAGCTAACTATGGCTACACCTTC. Its translation: CAWSVIHRANYGYTF.

The chain joins TRBV4-1 to TRBJ1-2; D gene ambiguous. V gave up 2 bases and J gave up 6 bases, with 13 bases separating them. From germline, CDR1 is MGHRA and CDR2 YSYEKL. The CDR3 consists of 14 residues. The DNA for the CDR3 is TGCGCCAGCAGCCAACCCGGGTGGTCCAATGGCTACACCTTC. Protein sequence: CASSQPGWSNGYTF.

This sequence joins TRBV5-6 and TRBJ2-1; 9 positions match TRBD2. The CDR3 runs to 13 residues. In germline, CDR1 is SGHDT, CDR2 YYEEEE. Losses at the gene ends were 4 bases for V and 9 bases for J; bases not matched to a gene: 5. The CDR3 sequence: CASSQTAGGEQFF. CDR3 bases: TGTGCCAGCAGCCAGACAGCGGGGGGTGAGCAGTTCTTC.

The chain carries TRBV28 and TRBJ1-1, with 7 positions matching TRBD1. Looked up from germline, CDR1 is MDHEN and CDR2 is SYDVKM. The CDR3 has 17 residues. Unmatched junction bases numbered 16, after V lost 7 bases and J lost 2 bases. The CDR3 sequence: CASTSTGAPRGNTEAFF. For the CDR3, the DNA is TGTGCCAGCACCTCAACAGGGGCCCCACGAGGCAACACTGAAGCTTTCTTT. The full variable domain, rest sourced from reference TRBV28 and TRBJ1-1, is DVKVTQSSRYLVKRTGEKVFLECVQDMDHENMFWYRQDPGLGLRLIYFSYDVKMKEKGDIPEGYSVSREKKERFSLILESASTNQTSMYLCASTSTGAPRGNTEAFFGQGTRLTVV.

The V gene is TRBV7-2, the J gene TRBJ1-5; D unresolved. CDR1 is SGHTA, CDR2 FQGNSA, per germline. The CDR3 has 15 amino acids. V gave up 1 base and J gave up 1 base, with 8 bases separating them. CDR3 sequence: CASSLEVRSNQPQHF. CDR3 in DNA: TGTGCCAGCAGCTTAGAGGTGAGGAGCAATCAGCCCCAGCATTTT.

This clone was detected only a few times. This sequence joins TRBV19 and TRBJ1-2, with TRBD1 matching 11 bases. The trim removed 3 bases at V and 8 bases at J, leaving 14 bases unmatched. CDR1 is LNHDA and CDR2 is SQIVND in the germline V gene (reference sequence). The CDR3 extends over 17 amino acids. The DNA for the CDR3 is TGTGCCAGTAGTATCCCCTACCGGGACAGGGGGATAGGGGGCTACACCTTC. This gives the protein CASSIPYRDRGIGGYTF.

V is TRBV28 and J is TRBJ1-2, with 8 nucleotides matching TRBD1. With 3 bases clipped from V and 8 bases from J, the junction kept 8 bases outside the gene matches. CDR1 is MDHEN and CDR2 is SYDVKM in the germline V gene. This CDR3 spans 14 amino acids. The chain's CDR3 is CASSFQQGVSGYTF. CDR3 bases: TGTGCCAGCAGTTTCCAACAGGGGGTAAGCGGCTACACCTTC.

This chain uses TRBV10-2 with TRBJ1-4, with 8 nucleotides matching TRBD1. V shed 7 bases and J 5 bases; nucleotides not matched to a gene: 6. The germline CDR1 and CDR2 sequences are WSHSY and SAAADI. This CDR3 contains 14 residues. Written as DNA, the CDR3 is TGCGCCAGCAACGACAGGGGAGGAAATGAAAAACTGTTTTTT. It codes for CASNDRGGNEKLFF.

The V and J genes are TRBV13 and TRBJ1-1; D is unclear. CDR1 is PRHDT, CDR2 FYEKMQ, per germline (reference sequence). The CDR3 totals 14 residues. V was cut by 8 bases and J by 1 base, with 14 bases left in between. Here the CDR3 reads CASRSGVRNTEAFF. The CDR3 region has the DNA TGTGCCAGCCGATCCGGGGTGAGGAACACTGAAGCTTTCTTT.

The J gene is TRBJ2-1, the V gene TRBV1; the tabulated D call, TRBD1, remains unverified against the DNA. TRBV1 is recorded as a pseudogene. This CDR3 is 15 amino acids long. The CDR3 here is CTSRPDRGSYNEQFF. CDR3 coding DNA: TGCACCAGCAGACCCGACAGGGGATCCTACAATGAGCAGTTCTTC.

The V gene is TRBV18, the J gene TRBJ1-6, with 10 bases fitting TRBD1. V lost 4 bases and J lost 10; bases outside the gene matches: 4. CDR3 size: 14 residues. The germline gives CDR1 KGHSH, CDR2 LQKENI. DNA of the CDR3: TGTGCCAGCTCACGGGACAGGGGAGACTCACCCCTCCACTTT. This encodes CASSRDRGDSPLHF.

This chain connects TRBV4-1 to TRBJ1-5; D perhaps matches TRBD1 (6 bases). In germline, CDR1 is MGHRA, CDR2 YSYEKL. V lost 2 bases to trimming and J lost 5 bases, with 13 bases between them. This CDR3 comprises 15 residues. The CDR3 here is CASSQTKQGDQPQHF. CDR3 bases: TGCGCCAGCAGCCAAACGAAACAGGGTGATCAGCCCCAGCATTTT.

The chain couples TRBV4-3 to TRBJ1-6; D call uncertain. The V gene lost 0 bases and the J gene lost 7 bases, with 16 bases spanning the gap. Looked up from germline, CDR1 is LGHNA and CDR2 is YSLEER. CDR3 length: 17 residues. This chain's CDR3 is CASSQEVAGKGNSPLHF. CDR3 DNA sequence: TGCGCCAGCAGCCAAGAGGTCGCGGGGAAAGGGAATTCACCCCTCCACTTT.

The chain employs TRBV7-2 and TRBJ1-2, with 8 bases matching TRBD1. This CDR3 is built from 15 residues. The germline gives CDR1 SGHTA, CDR2 FQGNSA. V was pared by 0 bases and J by 12 bases, with 12 bases of the junction left unmatched. In nucleotides, the CDR3 is TGTGCCAGCAGCTTAGCGCGTTTAGACAGGGGTCTAAACACCTTC. It translates to CASSLARLDRGLNTF.

In this sample, this clone turned up a few times. The chain combines TRBV7-8 with TRBJ2-3; 12 nucleotides match TRBD2. CDR1 and CDR2 (germline): SGHVS, FQNEAQ. V trimming: 2 bases; J trimming: 2 bases; junction bases outside the gene matches: 8. The CDR3 is made up of 18 amino acids. The CDR3 region has the DNA TGTGCCAGCAGCTTAATACTCGCTAGCGGGGGGGCCACAGATACGCAGTATTTT. This gives the protein CASSLILASGGATDTQYF.

The chain employs TRBV6-1 and TRBJ1-2, with a tentative D call TRBD1 (6 bases). Per germline, CDR1 MNHNS and CDR2 SASEGT. CDR3 size: 13 residues. Trimming took 10 bases from V and 7 from J, leaving 19 bases between them. Here the CDR3 reads CATHRDLQSGYTF. Here the CDR3 DNA reads TGTGCCACACACAGGGACCTACAATCTGGCTACACCTTC.

The chain uses TRBV19 and TRBJ1-5, with D perhaps matching TRBD1 (6 bases). In germline, CDR1 is LNHDA, CDR2 SQIVND (reference sequence). Trimming removed 6 bases at V and 3 bases at J, with 9 bases between. The CDR3 covers 13 residues. CDR3: CASRDSSNQPQHF. The CDR3, as DNA: TGTGCCAGTAGGGACAGTTCCAATCAGCCCCAGCATTTT.

This chain joins TRBV18 and TRBJ2-5; unclear D gene. The V and J ends lost 2 bases and 4 bases respectively, with 29 bases between them. The CDR3 runs 20 residues. Germline V gene lookup returns CDR1 KGHSH and CDR2 LQKENI. In nucleotides, the CDR3 is TGTGCCAGCTCACCAACCGAAACCCGAGGCACACCCAATTATCGAGAGACCCAGTACTTC. Residues: CASSPTETRGTPNYRETQYF.

V and J are TRBV9 and TRBJ1-4; 9 nucleotides match TRBD1. The ends lost 0 bases at V and 8 bases at J; junction bases unmatched: 5. Germline loops: CDR1 SGDLS, CDR2 YYNGEE. The CDR3 totals 15 residues. The CDR3: CASSVALGQGEKLFF. The DNA for the CDR3 is TGTGCCAGCAGCGTAGCCCTGGGACAGGGAGAAAAACTGTTTTTT.